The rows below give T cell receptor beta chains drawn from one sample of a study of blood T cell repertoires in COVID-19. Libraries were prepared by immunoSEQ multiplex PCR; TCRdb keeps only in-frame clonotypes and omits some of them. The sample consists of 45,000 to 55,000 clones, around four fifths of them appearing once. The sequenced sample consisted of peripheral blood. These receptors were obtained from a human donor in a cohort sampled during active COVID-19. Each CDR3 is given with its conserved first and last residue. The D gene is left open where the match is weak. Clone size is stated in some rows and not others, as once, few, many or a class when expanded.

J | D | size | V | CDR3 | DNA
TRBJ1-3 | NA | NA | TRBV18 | CASSPAGSGNTIYF | TGTGCCAGCTCGCCCGCGGGTTCTGGAAACACCATATATTTT
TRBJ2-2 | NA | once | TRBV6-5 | CASRRTMNTGELFF | TGTGCCAGCAGACGCACTATGAACACCGGGGAGCTGTTTTTT
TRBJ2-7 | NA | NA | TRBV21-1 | CASSNYGLSGRGSEQYF | TGTGCCAGCAGCAACTACGGTCTATCGGGCAGGGGGTCCGAGCAGTACTTC
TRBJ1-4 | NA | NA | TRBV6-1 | CASSEVESSNEKLFF | TGTGCCAGCAGTGAGGTCGAGAGTTCTAATGAAAAACTGTTTTTT
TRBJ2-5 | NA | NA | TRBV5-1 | CASSLGTSQETQYF | TGCGCCAGCAGCTTGGGGACAAGCCAAGAGACCCAGTACTTC
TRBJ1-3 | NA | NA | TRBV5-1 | CASSLDVGSGNTIYF | TGCGCCAGCAGCTTGGACGTCGGGTCTGGAAACACCATATATTTT
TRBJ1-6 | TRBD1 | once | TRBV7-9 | CASSLDRGRNSPLHF | TGTGCCAGCAGCTTAGACAGGGGGCGTAATTCACCCCTCCACTTT
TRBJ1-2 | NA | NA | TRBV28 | CASSVNQWGYTF | TGTGCCAGCAGTGTAAATCAGTGGGGCTACACCTTC
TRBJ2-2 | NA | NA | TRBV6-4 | CASSEGRDTGELFF | TGTGCCAGCAGTGAGGGCAGAGACACCGGGGAGCTGTTTTTT
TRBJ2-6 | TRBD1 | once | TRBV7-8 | CASSPMTGALGGANVLTF | TGTGCCAGCAGCCCCATGACAGGGGCCTTGGGTGGGGCCAACGTCCTGACTTTC